The sequence of this T cell receptor (beta chain) was determined in a study of shared clonotypes between healthy human individuals. Assay used: immunoSEQ multiplex PCR; TCRdb lists only in-frame clones, some missing. Of 2 million to 3 million clones in the sample, more than 80% were seen once. The study's findings and limits: The study found lower generation probabilities in non-shared clonotypes than in those shared by all four donors.

This clone was seen more than once but under ten times. Its cognate antigen is unknown. Sequencing was performed on naive CD4+ T cells sorted from blood. Subset reported: CD45RA+ positively selected. The sequence derives from a man younger than 35 in good health.

The CDR3 DNA is TGCGCCAGCACCCCATCCGGGGTCTCCTACGAGCAGTACTTC. Protein product: CASTPSGVSYEQYF. V is TRBV5-1 and J is TRBJ2-7, with a tentative D call TRBD2 (5 bases). Between the trimmed V and J ends, which lost 6 bases and 0 bases, there was a span of 13 bases. CDR1 and CDR2 from the germline V gene are SGHRS and YFSETQ. The CDR3 is 14 residues long.